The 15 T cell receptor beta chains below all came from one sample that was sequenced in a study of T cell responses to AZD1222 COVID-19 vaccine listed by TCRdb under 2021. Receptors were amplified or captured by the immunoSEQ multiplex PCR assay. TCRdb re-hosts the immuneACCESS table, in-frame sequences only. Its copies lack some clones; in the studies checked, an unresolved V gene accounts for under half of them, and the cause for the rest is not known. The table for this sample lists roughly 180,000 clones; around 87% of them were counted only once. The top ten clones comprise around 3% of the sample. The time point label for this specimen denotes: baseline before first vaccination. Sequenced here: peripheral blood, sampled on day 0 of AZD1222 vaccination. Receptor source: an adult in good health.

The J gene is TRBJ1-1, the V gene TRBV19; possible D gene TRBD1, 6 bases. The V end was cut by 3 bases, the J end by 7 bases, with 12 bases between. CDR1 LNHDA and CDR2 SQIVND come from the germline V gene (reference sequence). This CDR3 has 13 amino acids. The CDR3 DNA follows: TGTGCCAGTAGTATTTGGGGGGCTGATGAAGCTTTCTTT. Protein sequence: CASSIWGADEAFF.

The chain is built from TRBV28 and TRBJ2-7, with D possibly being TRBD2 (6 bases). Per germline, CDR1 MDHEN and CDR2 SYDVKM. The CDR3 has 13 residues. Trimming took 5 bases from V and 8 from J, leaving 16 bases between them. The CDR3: CASSLSLTSKQYF. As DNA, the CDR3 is TGTGCCAGCAGTCTGTCACTCACTAGCAAGCAGTACTTC.

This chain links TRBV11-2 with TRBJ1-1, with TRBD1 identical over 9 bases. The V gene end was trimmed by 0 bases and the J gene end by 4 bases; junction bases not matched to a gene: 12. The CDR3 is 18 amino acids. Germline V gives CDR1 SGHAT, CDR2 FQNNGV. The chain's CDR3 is CASSLDVGQGFSGTEAFF. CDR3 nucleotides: TGTGCCAGCAGCTTAGATGTCGGACAGGGGTTCTCGGGCACTGAAGCTTTCTTT.

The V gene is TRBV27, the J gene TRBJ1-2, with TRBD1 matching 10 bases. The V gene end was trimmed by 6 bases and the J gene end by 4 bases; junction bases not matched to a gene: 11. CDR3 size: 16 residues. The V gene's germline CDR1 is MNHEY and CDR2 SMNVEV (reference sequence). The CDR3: CASRRPDRGSVYGYTF. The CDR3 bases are TGTGCCAGCAGACGCCCGGACAGGGGGTCTGTCTATGGCTACACCTTC.

The CDR3 loop reads CASSHPGEGGTEAFF. CDR3 DNA: TGTGCCAGCAGCCATCCCGGGGAGGGGGGGACTGAAGCTTTCTTT. V usage is TRBV4-2 and J usage is TRBJ1-1; weak D call: TRBD1 (6 bases). Trimming took off 3 bases at V and 5 bases at J, with 16 bases between the two ends. CDR1 is LGHNA, CDR2 YNFKEQ, per germline. This CDR3 is 15 amino acids long.

For the CDR3, the DNA is TGTGCCACCAGGGGCAGGGGTTCGGGGAATGAGCAGTTCTTC. It codes for CATRGRGSGNEQFF. The chain joins TRBV24-1 to TRBJ2-1, with D possibly TRBD1 on 6 matching bases. CDR1 KGHDR and CDR2 SFDVKD come from the germline V gene. V was shortened by 7 bases and J by 7 bases, with 16 bases between the two germline ends. There are 14 residues in the CDR3.

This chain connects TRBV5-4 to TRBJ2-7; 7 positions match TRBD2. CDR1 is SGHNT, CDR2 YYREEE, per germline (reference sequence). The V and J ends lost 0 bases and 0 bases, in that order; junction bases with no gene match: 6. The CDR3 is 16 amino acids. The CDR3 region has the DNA TGTGCCAGCAGCTTGGGTGGCGGGAGCCTCTCCTACGAGCAGTACTTC. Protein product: CASSLGGGSLSYEQYF.

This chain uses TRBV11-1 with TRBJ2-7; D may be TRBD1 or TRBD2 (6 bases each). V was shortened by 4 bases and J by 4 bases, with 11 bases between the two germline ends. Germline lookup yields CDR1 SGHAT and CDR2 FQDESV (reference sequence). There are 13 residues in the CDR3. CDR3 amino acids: CASSYPGAYEQYF. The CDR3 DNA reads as TGTGCCAGCAGCTACCCGGGGGCGTACGAGCAGTACTTC.

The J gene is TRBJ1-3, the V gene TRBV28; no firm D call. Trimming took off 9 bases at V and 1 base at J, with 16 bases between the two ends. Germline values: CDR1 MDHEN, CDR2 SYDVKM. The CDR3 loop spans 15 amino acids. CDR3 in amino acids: CASHAPSRSGNTIYF. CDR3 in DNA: TGTGCCAGTCACGCGCCGTCCCGGTCTGGAAACACCATATATTTT.

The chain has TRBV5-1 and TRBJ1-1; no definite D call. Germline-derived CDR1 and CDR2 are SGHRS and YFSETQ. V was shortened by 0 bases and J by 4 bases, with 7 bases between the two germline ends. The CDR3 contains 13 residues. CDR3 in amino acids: CASSLGIGTEAFF. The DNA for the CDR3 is TGCGCCAGCAGCTTGGGGATCGGCACTGAAGCTTTCTTT.

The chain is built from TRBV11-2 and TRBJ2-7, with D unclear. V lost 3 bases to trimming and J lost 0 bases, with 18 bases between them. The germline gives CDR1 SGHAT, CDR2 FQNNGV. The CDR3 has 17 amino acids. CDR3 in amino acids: CASSLSQEFRASYEQYF. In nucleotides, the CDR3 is TGTGCCAGCAGCTTGAGCCAGGAGTTCCGGGCCTCCTACGAGCAGTACTTC.

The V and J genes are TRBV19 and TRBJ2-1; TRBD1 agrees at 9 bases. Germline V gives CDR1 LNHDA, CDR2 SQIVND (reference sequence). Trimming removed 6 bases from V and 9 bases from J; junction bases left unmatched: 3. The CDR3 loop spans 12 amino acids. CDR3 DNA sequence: TGTGCCAGTAGCCACAGGGGGCTTGAGCAGTTCTTC. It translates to CASSHRGLEQFF.

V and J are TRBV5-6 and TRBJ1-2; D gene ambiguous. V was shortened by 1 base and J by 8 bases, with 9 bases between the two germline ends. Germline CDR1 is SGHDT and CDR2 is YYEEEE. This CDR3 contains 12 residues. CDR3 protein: CASSLTSRGYTF. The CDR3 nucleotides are TGTGCCAGCAGCTTGACCTCTCGGGGCTACACCTTC.

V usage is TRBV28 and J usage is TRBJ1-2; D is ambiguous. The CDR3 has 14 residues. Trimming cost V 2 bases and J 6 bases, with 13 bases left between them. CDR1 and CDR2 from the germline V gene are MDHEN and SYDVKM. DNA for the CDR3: TGTGCCAGCAGTTTAGGCCCTCGTCGTGATGGCTACACCTTC. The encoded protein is CASSLGPRRDGYTF.

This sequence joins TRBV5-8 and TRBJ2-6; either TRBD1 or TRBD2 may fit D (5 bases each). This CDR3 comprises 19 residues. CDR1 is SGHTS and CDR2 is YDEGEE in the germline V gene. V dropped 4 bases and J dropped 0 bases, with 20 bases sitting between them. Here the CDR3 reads CASSRKPGRTSSGANVLTF. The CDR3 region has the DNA TGTGCCAGCAGCCGAAAACCGGGACGGACCTCCTCTGGGGCCAACGTCCTGACTTTC.